This section outlines one T cell receptor (beta chain) sequence together with its context. How the authors handled the data: Cell counts per sample came from amplifying reference gene primers. Clones were sequenced by immunoSEQ multiplex PCR, and TCRdb holds only the in-frame ones, with some missing. The V and J calls and the clone size are those of that table, but D and trimming were determined from the DNA. This table holds some 81,000 clones, over 90% found once. These data are taken from a study of blood T cell repertoires in COVID-19. About the study: Some COVID-19 samples were acute and others convalescent; all came from the United States, Italy and Spain. T cells, B-cell-depleted T cells, or PBMCs provided the cDNA or gDNA that served as material.

With V trimmed by 3 bases and J by 7 bases, 13 bases remained unmatched. This CDR3 is 16 amino acids long. CDR1 MNHNS and CDR2 SASEGT come from the germline V gene. The sample comprised peripheral blood. The chain employs TRBV6-1 and TRBJ2-7; TRBD2 matches 9 bases. The TCR sequence derives from a human donor with active COVID-19. The donor label of this sample is uncertain. This CDR3 reads CASSDLKGRGGKEQYF. Written as DNA, the CDR3 is TGTGCCAGCAGTGACCTAAAGGGGCGGGGGGGGAAGGAGCAGTACTTC.